A selection of T cell receptor beta chains follows, all from one sample in a study of T cell clonotyping in hematopoietic cell transplantation. Libraries were prepared by immunoSEQ multiplex PCR; TCRdb keeps only in-frame clonotypes and omits some of them. The sample shows about 36,000 clones, approximately 89% of them seen only once. The sample comprised peripheral blood mononuclear cells. The receptors were sampled from a middle-aged woman in good health. Some clones in this sample may be carry-over from other donors' samples. The CDR3 runs from the conserved cysteine through the conserved F or W. Each record gives: clone size, V gene, D gene, J gene, CDR3 protein, CDR3 DNA. A D gene is named only where the DNA matches it firmly. Size is omitted from some rows. Given values are once, few, many or a class for expanded clones.

.	TRBV29-1	TRBD2	TRBJ2-2	CSVETSGTTGELFF	TGCAGCGTTGAGACTAGCGGGACAACCGGGGAGCTGTTTTTT
.	TRBV6-1	.	TRBJ1-5	CASSEEVADENQPQHF	TGTGCCAGCAGTGAAGAAGTGGCAGATGAAAATCAGCCCCAGCATTTT
.	TRBV29-1	.	TRBJ1-2	CSVSDTANYGYTF	TGCAGCGTATCGGACACAGCAAACTATGGCTACACCTTC
.	TRBV5-1	.	TRBJ1-4	CASSLAGGTTNEKLFF	TGCGCCAGCAGCTTGGCCGGGGGTACAACTAATGAAAAACTGTTTTTT
.	TRBV29-1	.	TRBJ2-1	CSAAGLGDNEQFF	TGCAGCGCCGCGGGGCTAGGAGACAATGAGCAGTTCTTC
.	TRBV28	.	TRBJ2-2	CASSVGGVNTGELFF	TGTGCCAGCAGCGTTGGGGGAGTGAACACCGGGGAGCTGTTTTTT
.	TRBV28	TRBD1	TRBJ1-2	CASSSGQSNYGYTF	TGTGCCAGCAGTTCGGGACAGTCCAACTATGGCTACACCTTC
.	TRBV5-1	TRBD2	TRBJ2-1	CASSPLAEGNEQFF	TGCGCCAGCAGCCCCCTAGCGGAAGGGAATGAGCAGTTCTTC
.	TRBV15	TRBD1	TRBJ2-1	CATSRGRGTGLLNEQFF	TGTGCCACCAGCAGAGGCCGCGGGACAGGCCTACTCAATGAGCAGTTCTTC
.	TRBV7-9	TRBD1	TRBJ1-2	CASSFDQGQDYGYTF	TGTGCCAGCAGCTTCGATCAAGGACAGGACTATGGCTACACCTTC
once	TRBV30	TRBD2	TRBJ2-3	CAWRVSGSVATQYF	TGTGCCTGGAGGGTGAGCGGGAGTGTAGCTACGCAGTATTTT
.	TRBV5-1	.	TRBJ1-1	CASSLEPRGMNTEAFF	TGCGCCAGCAGCTTGGAACCCAGGGGCATGAACACTGAAGCTTTCTTT
.	TRBV11-2	.	TRBJ1-1	CASSLDMVHEAFF	TGTGCCAGCAGCTTAGATATGGTGCATGAAGCTTTCTTT
.	TRBV19	.	TRBJ2-1	CASSIRGAHRNNEQFF	TGTGCCAGTAGTATTCGGGGGGCGCATAGGAACAATGAGCAGTTCTTC
.	TRBV15	.	TRBJ2-2	CATSRDRVLASNTGELFF	TGTGCCACCAGCAGAGATAGGGTCCTAGCCTCGAACACCGGGGAGCTGTTTTTT
.	TRBV10-2	TRBD1	TRBJ1-2	CASSESPGQGVRGYTF	TGCGCCAGCAGTGAGTCTCCGGGACAGGGGGTGAGGGGCTACACCTTC
.	TRBV4-2	.	TRBJ1-4	CASSQDREAEELFF	TGTGCCAGCAGCCAAGATCGGGAGGCCGAGGAACTGTTTTTT
.	TRBV7-9	.	TRBJ1-4	CASSAVGNGEKLFF	TGTGCCAGCAGCGCTGTGGGGAACGGTGAAAAACTGTTTTTT
.	TRBV5-1	TRBD1	TRBJ1-2	CASAQGSDYGYTF	TGCGCCAGCGCACAGGGGTCGGACTATGGCTACACCTTC
.	TRBV7-2	.	TRBJ2-3	CASSLFPGSLTDTQYF	TGTGCCAGCAGCTTATTCCCGGGAAGTCTCACAGATACGCAGTATTTT
.	TRBV2	.	TRBJ1-6	CASSQGRDSPLHF	TGTGCCAGCAGTCAGGGAAGGGATTCACCCCTCCACTTT
.	TRBV2	TRBD1	TRBJ2-7	CASRSGTGEEQYF	TGTGCCAGCAGGAGCGGGACAGGGGAGGAGCAGTACTTC
.	TRBV30	.	TRBJ1-1	CAWSVERGWSTEAFF	TGTGCCTGGAGTGTAGAGAGGGGCTGGAGCACTGAAGCTTTCTTT
.	TRBV28	TRBD1	TRBJ1-5	CASISPRDGTAPIWQPQHF	TGTGCCAGCATCTCCCCGCGGGATGGGACAGCCCCGATATGGCAGCCCCAGCATTTT
.	TRBV28	TRBD1	TRBJ2-4	CASTRQGSIQYF	TGTGCCAGCACAAGACAGGGGAGCATTCAGTACTTC
.	TRBV28	.	TRBJ1-2	CASSSEVRAGTGGYGYTF	TGTGCCAGCAGCTCGGAGGTCCGGGCGGGAACGGGGGGCTATGGCTACACCTTC
.	TRBV5-1	TRBD2	TRBJ2-1	CASSELTSGRRNEQFF	TGCGCCAGCAGCGAACTGACTAGCGGGAGACGAAATGAGCAGTTCTTC
.	TRBV19	.	TRBJ2-7	CASSRPRDRLESYEQYF	TGTGCCAGTAGCCGACCCCGTGACAGGCTTGAATCCTACGAGCAGTACTTC
.	TRBV30	TRBD1	TRBJ1-3	CAWKKAGQSSSGNTIYF	TGTGCCTGGAAAAAAGCGGGACAGTCAAGCTCTGGAAACACCATATATTTT
.	TRBV4-2	TRBD1	TRBJ1-2	CASSQDDDRGYGYTF	TGTGCCAGCAGCCAAGATGACGACAGGGGGTATGGCTACACCTTC
.	TRBV18	TRBD1	TRBJ2-5	CASSHRDRGSKETQYF	TGTGCCAGCTCACACCGGGACAGGGGTTCCAAAGAGACCCAGTACTTC
.	TRBV4-3	.	TRBJ2-7	CASSPFLASYEQYF	TGCGCCAGCAGCCCATTCCTGGCATCCTACGAGCAGTACTTC
.	TRBV27	TRBD1	TRBJ2-3	CASSSLDRGTQYF	TGTGCCAGCAGTTCCCTTGACAGGGGAACGCAGTATTTT
.	TRBV21-1	.	TRBJ2-7	CASSKLRGTDHSYEQYF	TGTGCCAGCAGCAAGCTTAGAGGGACGGACCACTCTTACGAGCAGTACTTC
.	TRBV9	.	TRBJ1-1	CASSVAGVNTEAFF	TGTGCCAGCAGCGTTGCGGGAGTGAACACTGAAGCTTTCTTT
.	TRBV19	.	TRBJ2-7	CASSFGTSYEQYF	TGTGCCAGTTCCTTTGGCACTTCCTACGAGCAGTACTTC
once	TRBV28	.	TRBJ1-4	CASSRDELFF	TGTGCCAGCAGTCGTGATGAACTGTTTTTT
.	TRBV6-5	.	TRBJ1-1	CASRGTGQVRAFF	TGTGCCAGCAGGGGGACTGGGCAAGTTCGAGCTTTCTTT
.	TRBV4-2	TRBD1	TRBJ2-7	CASSLRDRARDEQYF	TGTGCCAGCAGCCTCCGGGACAGGGCTCGTGACGAGCAGTACTTC
once	TRBV28	.	TRBJ2-7	CASRPRGLSYEQYF	TGTGCCAGCAGACCCCGGGGGCTCTCCTACGAGCAGTACTTC
.	TRBV19	.	TRBJ1-1	CASSTLGLTNTEAFF	TGTGCCAGTAGTACCCTCGGACTTACGAACACTGAAGCTTTCTTT
.	TRBV9	.	TRBJ2-7	CASSVGWAKYEQYF	TGTGCCAGCAGCGTAGGTTGGGCCAAATACGAGCAGTACTTC
few	TRBV5-1	.	TRBJ1-3	CASSLWGDGNTIYF	TGCGCCAGCAGCTTGTGGGGGGACGGAAACACCATATATTTT
.	TRBV30	TRBD2	TRBJ2-1	CAWSKLAGWDEQFF	TGTGCCTGGAGTAAACTAGCGGGATGGGATGAGCAGTTCTTC
.	TRBV30	.	TRBJ1-1	CAWSALTGLNTEAFF	TGTGCCTGGAGTGCTCTGACAGGTTTGAACACTGAAGCTTTCTTT
.	TRBV6-1	.	TRBJ1-5	CASSEDETALVQPQHF	TGTGCCAGCAGTGAAGATGAGACCGCACTGGTTCAGCCCCAGCATTTT
.	TRBV19	.	TRBJ2-7	CASSIGLRSYEQYF	TGTGCCAGTAGTATCGGACTACGCTCCTACGAGCAGTACTTC
.	TRBV30	TRBD2	TRBJ2-3	CAWSAGRVDTQYF	TGTGCCTGGAGTGCCGGGAGGGTAGATACGCAGTATTTT
.	TRBV5-1	.	TRBJ2-7	CASSQTAQRSSYEQYF	TGCGCCAGCAGCCAGACGGCGCAGAGGAGCTCCTACGAGCAGTACTTC
.	TRBV28	TRBD2	TRBJ2-1	CASSDPTSVGQFF	TGTGCCAGCAGTGATCCTACTAGCGTAGGGCAGTTCTTC
.	TRBV7-2	.	TRBJ2-3	CASSLSLGTDTQYF	TGTGCCAGCAGCTTAAGTCTGGGCACAGATACGCAGTATTTT
once	TRBV30	TRBD2	TRBJ2-1	CACTTGGRGDEQFF	TGTGCCTGTACGACTGGCGGGAGGGGGGATGAGCAGTTCTTC
.	TRBV7-9	.	TRBJ2-7	CASSKQGGHEQYF	TGTGCCAGCAGCAAACAGGGTGGCCACGAGCAGTACTTC
.	TRBV7-9	.	TRBJ2-1	CASSPTGGSQFF	TGTGCCAGCAGCCCGACAGGAGGGTCGCAGTTCTTC